This T cell receptor (beta chain) originates from a study of technical replicates of blood from several donors. The repertoire was sequenced with immunoSEQ multiplex PCR; TCRdb's copy has only in-frame clones and lacks some. The sample has 70,000 to 85,000 clones; about 90% are singletons. CDR3 length: 16 residues. The V gene's germline CDR1 is SGHAT and CDR2 FQNNGV. Deletions cut 6 bases from V and 0 bases from J, with 14 bases between. This receptor was identified in a human donor in good health. V usage is TRBV11-2 and J usage is TRBJ2-2; D perhaps matches TRBD1 (6 bases). The sequenced sample was T cells isolated from PBMCs. CDR3 DNA sequence: TGTGCCAGCAGACCACCCGGGACAACGAACACCGGGGAGCTGTTTTTT. As protein: CASRPPGTTNTGELFF.